The clone carrying this T cell receptor (beta chain) was observed a handful of times. Its antigen remains unknown. This CDR3 contains 16 residues. Germline trimming cut 0 bases from V and 7 bases from J; bases unmatched to any gene: 11. Germline V CDR1 and CDR2: DFQATT, SNEGSKA (reference sequence). This sample is drawn from a study of CD8 T cells in ankylosing spondylitis. Study findings and constraints: Some motif variants were previously reported in reactive arthritis synovial fluid and blood. What seemed typical of ankylosing spondylitis blood was a TCR beta motif built from under 10 highly homologous variants.

TCRdb recomputed calls from the 5' RACE reads with MiXCR, one row per CDR3 protein. The sample has 210,000 or so distinct CDR3 sequences; 8.2% are singletons. This rearrangement joins TRBV20-1 to TRBJ2-5; 10 bases map to TRBD2. Source material: blood, either unsorted or a sorted T cell fraction (not recorded which). The TCR was taken from a female donor with ankylosing spondylitis or in good health (not recorded which). The CDR3 bases are TGCAGTGCTAGAGATAGGCCTAGCGGGGGATTGGGGACCCAGTACTTC. Protein product: CSARDRPSGGLGTQYF.